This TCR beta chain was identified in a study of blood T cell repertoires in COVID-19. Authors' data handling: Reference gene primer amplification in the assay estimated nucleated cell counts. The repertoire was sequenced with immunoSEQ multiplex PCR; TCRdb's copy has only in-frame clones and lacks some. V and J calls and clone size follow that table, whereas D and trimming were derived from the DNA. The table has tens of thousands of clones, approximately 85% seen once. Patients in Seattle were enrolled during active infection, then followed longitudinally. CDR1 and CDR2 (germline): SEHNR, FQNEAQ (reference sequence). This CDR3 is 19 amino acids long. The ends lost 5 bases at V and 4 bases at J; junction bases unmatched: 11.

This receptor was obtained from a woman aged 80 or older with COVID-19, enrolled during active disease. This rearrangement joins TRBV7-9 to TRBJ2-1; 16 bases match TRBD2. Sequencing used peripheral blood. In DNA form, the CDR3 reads TGTGCCAGCAGCGGGGGGACTAGCGGGAGGGTAGGAGCGTACAATGAGCAGTTCTTC. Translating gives CASSGGTSGRVGAYNEQFF. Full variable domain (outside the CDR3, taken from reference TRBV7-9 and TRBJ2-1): DTGVSQNPRHKITKRGQNVTFRCDPISEHNRLYWYRQTLGQGPEFLTYFQNEAQLEKSRLLSDRFSAERPKGSFSTLEIQRTEQGDSAMYLCASSGGTSGRVGAYNEQFFGPGTRLTVL.